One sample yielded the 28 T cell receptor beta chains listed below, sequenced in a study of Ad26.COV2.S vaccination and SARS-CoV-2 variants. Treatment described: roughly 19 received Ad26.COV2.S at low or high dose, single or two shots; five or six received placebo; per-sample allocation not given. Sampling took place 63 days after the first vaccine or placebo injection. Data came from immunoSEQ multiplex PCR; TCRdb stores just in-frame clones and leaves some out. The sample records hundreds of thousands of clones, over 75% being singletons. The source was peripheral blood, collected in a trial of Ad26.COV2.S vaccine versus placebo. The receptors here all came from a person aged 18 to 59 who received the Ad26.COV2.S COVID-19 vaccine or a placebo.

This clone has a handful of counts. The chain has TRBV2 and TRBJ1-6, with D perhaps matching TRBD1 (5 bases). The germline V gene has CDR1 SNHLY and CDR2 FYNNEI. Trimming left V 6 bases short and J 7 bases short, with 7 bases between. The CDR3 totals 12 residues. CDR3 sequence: CASRGPNSPLHF. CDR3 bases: TGTGCCAGCAGGGGGCCCAATTCACCCCTCCACTTT.

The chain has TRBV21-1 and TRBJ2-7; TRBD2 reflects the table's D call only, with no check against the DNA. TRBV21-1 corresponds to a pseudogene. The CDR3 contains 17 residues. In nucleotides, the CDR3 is TGTGCCAGCAGCATGGGATTCTGGCGGAGGAGCTCCTACGAGCAGTACTTC. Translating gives CASSMGFWRRSSYEQYF.

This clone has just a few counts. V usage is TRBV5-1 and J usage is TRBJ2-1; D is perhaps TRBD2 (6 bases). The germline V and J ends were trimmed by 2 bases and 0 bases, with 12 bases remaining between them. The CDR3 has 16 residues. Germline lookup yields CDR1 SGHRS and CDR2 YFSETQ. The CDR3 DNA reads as TGCGCCAGCAGCTTAGGAGGGATCAGCTCCTACAATGAGCAGTTCTTC. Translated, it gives CASSLGGISSYNEQFF. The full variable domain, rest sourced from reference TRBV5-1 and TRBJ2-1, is KAGVTQTPRYLIKTRGQQVTLSCSPISGHRSVSWYQQTPGQGLQFLFEYFSETQRNKGNFPGRFSGRQFSNSRSEMNVSTLELGDSALYLCASSLGGISSYNEQFFGPGTRLTVL.

CDR3 sequence (DNA): TGTGCCAGCAGCGACAGACGGGACTCCTACGAGCAGTACTTC. The encoded protein is CASSDRRDSYEQYF. This chain joins TRBV21-1 and TRBJ2-7. TRBV21-1 is deemed a pseudogene. The CDR3 extends over 14 amino acids.

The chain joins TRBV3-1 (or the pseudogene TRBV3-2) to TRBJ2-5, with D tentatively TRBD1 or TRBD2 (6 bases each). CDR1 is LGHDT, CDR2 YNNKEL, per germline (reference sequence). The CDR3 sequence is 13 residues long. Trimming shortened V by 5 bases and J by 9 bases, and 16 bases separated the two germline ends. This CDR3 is CASSEGGIGAQYF. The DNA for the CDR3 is TGTGCCAGCAGCGAAGGGGGGATAGGGGCCCAGTACTTC.

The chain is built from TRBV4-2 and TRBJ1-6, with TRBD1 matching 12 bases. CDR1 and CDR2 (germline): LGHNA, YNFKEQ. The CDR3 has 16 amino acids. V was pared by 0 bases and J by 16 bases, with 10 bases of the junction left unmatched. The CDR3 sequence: CASSQDSLGTGGYLHF. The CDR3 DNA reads TGTGCCAGCAGCCAAGATAGTCTTGGGACAGGGGGCTATCTCCACTTT.

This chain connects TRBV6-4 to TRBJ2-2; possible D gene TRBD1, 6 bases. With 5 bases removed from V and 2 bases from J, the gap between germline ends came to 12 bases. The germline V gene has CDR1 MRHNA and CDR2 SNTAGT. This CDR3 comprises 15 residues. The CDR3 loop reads CASSSQQGNTGELFF. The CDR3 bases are TGTGCCAGCAGTAGCCAACAGGGAAACACCGGGGAGCTGTTTTTT.

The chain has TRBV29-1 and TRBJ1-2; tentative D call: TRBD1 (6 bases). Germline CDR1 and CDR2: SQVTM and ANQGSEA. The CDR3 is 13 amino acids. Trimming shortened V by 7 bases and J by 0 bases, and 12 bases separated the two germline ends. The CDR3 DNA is TGCAGCGCCCAGGGGACCACTAACTATGGCTACACCTTC. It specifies CSAQGTTNYGYTF.

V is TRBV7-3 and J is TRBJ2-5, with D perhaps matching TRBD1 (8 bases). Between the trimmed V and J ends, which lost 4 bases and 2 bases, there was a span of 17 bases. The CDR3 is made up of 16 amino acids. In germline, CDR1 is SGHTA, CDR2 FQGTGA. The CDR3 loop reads CASSSGQGGSQETQYF. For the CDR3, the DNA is TGTGCCAGCAGCTCAGGACAGGGAGGGAGTCAAGAGACCCAGTACTTC.

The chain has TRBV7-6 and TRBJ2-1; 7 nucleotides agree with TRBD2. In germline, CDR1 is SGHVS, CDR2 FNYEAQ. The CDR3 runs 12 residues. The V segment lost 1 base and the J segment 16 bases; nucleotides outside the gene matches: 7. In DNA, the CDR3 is TGTGCCAGCAGCTTAGGGGGGGGGAAGGTCTTCTTC. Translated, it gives CASSLGGGKVFF.

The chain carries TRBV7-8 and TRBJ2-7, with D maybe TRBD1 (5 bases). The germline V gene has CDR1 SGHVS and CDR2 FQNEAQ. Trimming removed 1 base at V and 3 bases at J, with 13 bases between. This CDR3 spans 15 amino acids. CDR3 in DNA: TGTGCCAGCAGCTTAGATTCAGGGAATAGCTACGAGCAGTACTTC. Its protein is CASSLDSGNSYEQYF.

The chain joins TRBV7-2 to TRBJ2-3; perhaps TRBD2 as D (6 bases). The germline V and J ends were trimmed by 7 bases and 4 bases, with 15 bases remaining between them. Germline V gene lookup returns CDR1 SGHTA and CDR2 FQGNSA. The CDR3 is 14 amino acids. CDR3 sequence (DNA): TGTGCCAGCACACCTGCGGGGAAAGCAGATACGCAGTATTTT. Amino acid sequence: CASTPAGKADTQYF.

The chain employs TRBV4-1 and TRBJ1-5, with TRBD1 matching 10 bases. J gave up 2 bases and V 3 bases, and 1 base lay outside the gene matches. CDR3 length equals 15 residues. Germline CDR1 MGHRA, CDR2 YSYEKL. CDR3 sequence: CASSHGQGGNQPQHF. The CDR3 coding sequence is TGCGCCAGCAGCCACGGACAGGGGGGCAATCAGCCCCAGCATTTT.

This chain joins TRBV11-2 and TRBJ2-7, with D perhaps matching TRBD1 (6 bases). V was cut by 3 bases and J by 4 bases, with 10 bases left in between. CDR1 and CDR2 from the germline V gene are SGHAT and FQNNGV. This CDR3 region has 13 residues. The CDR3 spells CASSLRDRYEQYF. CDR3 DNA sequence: TGTGCCAGCAGCTTGCGAGACAGGTACGAGCAGTACTTC.

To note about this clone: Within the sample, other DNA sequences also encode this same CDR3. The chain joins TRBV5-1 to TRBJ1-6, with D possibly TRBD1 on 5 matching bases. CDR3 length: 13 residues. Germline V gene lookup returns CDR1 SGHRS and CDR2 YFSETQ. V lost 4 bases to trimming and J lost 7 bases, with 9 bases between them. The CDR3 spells CASSGGGNSPLHF. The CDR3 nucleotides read TGCGCCAGCAGCGGTGGGGGGAATTCACCCCTCCACTTT.

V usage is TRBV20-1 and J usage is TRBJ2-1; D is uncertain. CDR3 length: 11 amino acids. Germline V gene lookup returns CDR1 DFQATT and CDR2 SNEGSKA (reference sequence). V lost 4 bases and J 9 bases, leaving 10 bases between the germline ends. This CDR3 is CSATTGIEQFF. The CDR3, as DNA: TGCAGTGCTACGACCGGCATTGAGCAGTTCTTC.

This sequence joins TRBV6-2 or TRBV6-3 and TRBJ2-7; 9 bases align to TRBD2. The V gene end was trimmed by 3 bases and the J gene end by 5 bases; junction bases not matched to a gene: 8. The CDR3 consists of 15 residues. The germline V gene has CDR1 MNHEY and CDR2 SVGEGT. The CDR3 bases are TGTGCCAGCAGTTATTTAAGCGGGAGGAGGAACGAGCAGTACTTC. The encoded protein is CASSYLSGRRNEQYF.

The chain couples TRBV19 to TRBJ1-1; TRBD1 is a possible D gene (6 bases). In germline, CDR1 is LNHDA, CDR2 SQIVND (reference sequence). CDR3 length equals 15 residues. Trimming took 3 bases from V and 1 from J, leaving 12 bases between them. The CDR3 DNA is TGTGCCAGTAGTATCAGCAGGGGAGGGAACACTGAAGCTTTCTTT. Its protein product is CASSISRGGNTEAFF.

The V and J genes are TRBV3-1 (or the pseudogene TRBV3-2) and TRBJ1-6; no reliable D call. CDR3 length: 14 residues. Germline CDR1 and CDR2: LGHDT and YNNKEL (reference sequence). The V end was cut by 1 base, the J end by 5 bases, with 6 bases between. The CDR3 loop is CASSQAGDNSPLHF. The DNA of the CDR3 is TGTGCCAGCAGCCAAGCCGGAGATAATTCACCCCTCCACTTT.

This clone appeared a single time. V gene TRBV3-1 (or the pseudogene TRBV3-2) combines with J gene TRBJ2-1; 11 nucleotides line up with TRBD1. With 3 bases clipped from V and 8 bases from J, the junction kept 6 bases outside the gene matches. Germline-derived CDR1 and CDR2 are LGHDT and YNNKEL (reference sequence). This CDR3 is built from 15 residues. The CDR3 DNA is TGTGCCAGCAGCCATCGGACAGGGGGCGGATATGAGCAGTTCTTC. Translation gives CASSHRTGGGYEQFF.

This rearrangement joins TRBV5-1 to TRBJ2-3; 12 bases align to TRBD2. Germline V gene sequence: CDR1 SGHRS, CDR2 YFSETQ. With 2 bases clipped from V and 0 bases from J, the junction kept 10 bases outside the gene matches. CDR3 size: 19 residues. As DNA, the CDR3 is TGCGCCAGCAGCTTCGGTACTAGCGGGGGGCAGTCTAGCACAGATACGCAGTATTTT. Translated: CASSFGTSGGQSSTDTQYF.

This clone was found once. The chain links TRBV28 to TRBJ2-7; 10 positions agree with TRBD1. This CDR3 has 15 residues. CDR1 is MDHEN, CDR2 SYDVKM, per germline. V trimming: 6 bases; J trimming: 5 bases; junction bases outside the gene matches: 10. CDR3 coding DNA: TGTGCCAGCAGCGGGACAGGGGCTGTTTCGGACGAGCAGTACTTC. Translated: CASSGTGAVSDEQYF.

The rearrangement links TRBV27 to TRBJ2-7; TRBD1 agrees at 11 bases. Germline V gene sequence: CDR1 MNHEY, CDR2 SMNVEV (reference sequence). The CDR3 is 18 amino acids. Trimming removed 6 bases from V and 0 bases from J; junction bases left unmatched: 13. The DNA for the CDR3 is TGTGCCAGCAGCCCGGGACAGGGGGACCACCGGGGCTCCTACGAGCAGTACTTC. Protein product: CASSPGQGDHRGSYEQYF.

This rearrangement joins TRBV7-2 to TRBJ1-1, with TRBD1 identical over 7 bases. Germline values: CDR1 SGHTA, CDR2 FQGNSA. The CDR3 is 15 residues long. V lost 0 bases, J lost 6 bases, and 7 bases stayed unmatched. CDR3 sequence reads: CASSLAGQLVSEAFF. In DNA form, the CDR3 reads TGTGCCAGCAGCTTAGCGGGACAGTTGGTGTCTGAAGCTTTCTTT.

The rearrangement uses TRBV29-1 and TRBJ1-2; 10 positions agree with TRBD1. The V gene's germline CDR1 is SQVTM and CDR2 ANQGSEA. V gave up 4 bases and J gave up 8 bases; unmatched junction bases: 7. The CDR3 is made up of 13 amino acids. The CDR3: CSVGETGGRGYTF. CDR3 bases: TGCAGCGTTGGGGAGACAGGGGGCCGGGGCTACACCTTC.

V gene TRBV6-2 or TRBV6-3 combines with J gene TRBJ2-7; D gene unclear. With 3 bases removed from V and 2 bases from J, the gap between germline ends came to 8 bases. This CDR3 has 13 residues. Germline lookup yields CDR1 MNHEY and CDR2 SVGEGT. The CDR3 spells CASSYILTYEQYF. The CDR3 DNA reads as TGTGCCAGCAGTTATATACTCACCTACGAGCAGTACTTC.

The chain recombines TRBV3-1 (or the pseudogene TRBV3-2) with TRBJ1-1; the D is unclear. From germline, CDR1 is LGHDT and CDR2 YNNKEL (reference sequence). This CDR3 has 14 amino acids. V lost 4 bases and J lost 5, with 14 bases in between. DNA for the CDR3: TGTGCCAGCAGCCCGCGCGACCCTGGGACTGAAGCTTTCTTT. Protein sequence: CASSPRDPGTEAFF.

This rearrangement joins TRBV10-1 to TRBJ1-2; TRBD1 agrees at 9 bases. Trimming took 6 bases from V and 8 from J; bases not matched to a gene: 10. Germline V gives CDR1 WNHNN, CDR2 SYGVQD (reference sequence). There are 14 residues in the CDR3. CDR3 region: CASSKGQGTEGYTF. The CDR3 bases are TGCGCCAGCAGCAAGGGACAGGGAACAGAAGGCTACACCTTC.